These 13 T cell receptor beta chains came from one sample sequenced in a study of shared clonotypes between healthy human individuals. The method was immunoSEQ multiplex PCR; TCRdb's version includes in-frame clones alone and lacks a portion of them. The profile shows a few million clones, 85% to 95% of them singletons. The specimen was naive CD4+ T cells from PBMCs. Stated subset: CD45RA+ positively selected. Receptors were obtained from a man aged 18 to 29 in good health. Some clones in this sample may be carry-over from other donors' samples.

This clone was observed once. V and J are TRBV5-5 and TRBJ1-5; no reliable D call. CDR1 and CDR2 from the germline V gene are SGHKS and YYEKEE (reference sequence). This CDR3 has 13 amino acids. The ends were cut back, 0 bases at V and 4 bases at J, with 5 bases in the middle. The CDR3 is CASSLVLNQPQHF. CDR3 DNA: TGTGCCAGCAGCTTGGTTTTGAATCAGCCCCAGCATTTT.

The V gene is TRBV6-6, the J gene TRBJ1-2; TRBD1 might be the D (6 bases). The CDR3 totals 15 residues. The germline V gene encodes CDR1 MNHNY and CDR2 SVGAGI (reference sequence). Trimming pared 6 bases from V and 0 bases from J, leaving 14 bases between. In nucleotides, the CDR3 is TGTGCCAGCAGAAGGGGGGCAGTATCTAACTATGGCTACACCTTC. It yields the protein CASRRGAVSNYGYTF.

Comment on this clone: Different DNA sequences within this sample yield the same CDR3. The chain joins TRBV5-4 to TRBJ1-1; no firm D call. The CDR3 covers 15 residues. The germline V and J ends were trimmed by 0 bases and 1 base, with 10 bases remaining between them. Looked up from germline, CDR1 is SGHNT and CDR2 is YYREEE (reference sequence). Here the CDR3 reads CASSLARAGNTEAFF. The CDR3 nucleotides read TGTGCCAGCAGCTTGGCCCGGGCAGGGAACACTGAAGCTTTCTTT.

V and J are TRBV5-6 and TRBJ1-6; D might be TRBD1 (5 bases). The CDR3 has 14 residues. Germline CDR1 SGHDT, CDR2 YYEEEE. The V gene lost 5 bases and the J gene lost 10 bases, with 16 bases spanning the gap. The chain's CDR3 is CASSWGLGLSPLHF. In DNA, the CDR3 is TGTGCCAGCAGTTGGGGGTTGGGACTCTCACCCCTCCACTTT. Looking up the rest from reference TRBV5-6 and TRBJ1-6 gives the full variable domain: DAGVTQSPTHLIKTRGQQVTLRCSPKSGHDTVSWYQQALGQGPQFIFQYYEEEERQRGNFPDRFSGHQFPNYSSELNVNALLLGDSALYLCASSWGLGLSPLHFGNGTRLTVT.

The J gene is TRBJ2-1, the V gene TRBV11-2; D may be TRBD2 (6 bases). CDR3 length: 14 residues. Trimming took off 4 bases at V and 3 bases at J, with 10 bases between the two ends. The germline V gene has CDR1 SGHAT and CDR2 FQNNGV. The CDR3 here is CASSSGTFYNEQFF. For the CDR3, the DNA is TGTGCCAGCAGCTCCGGGACTTTCTACAATGAGCAGTTCTTC.

There are a few counts of this clone. The chain uses TRBV18 and TRBJ1-1; 7 bases are shared with TRBD1. J was trimmed by 6 bases and V by 4 bases; bases with no gene match: 8. CDR3 length equals 14 residues. Germline-derived CDR1 and CDR2 are KGHSH and LQKENI. The CDR3: CASSHQGDDAEAFF. For the CDR3, the DNA is TGTGCCAGCTCACACCAGGGGGACGATGCTGAAGCTTTCTTT.

The V and J genes are TRBV7-9 and TRBJ2-1; no definite D call. The V end lost 5 bases, the J end lost 7 bases, and 6 bases lay between the germline ends. The CDR3 has 11 amino acids. CDR1 SEHNR and CDR2 FQNEAQ come from the germline V gene (reference sequence). The CDR3 DNA is TGTGCCAGCAGCCCTGAGAATGAGCAGTTCTTC. Translated: CASSPENEQFF.

The chain links TRBV30 to TRBJ1-6, with 7 bases aligning to TRBD1. This CDR3 comprises 20 residues. Trimming at V came to 1 base and at J to 0 bases, leaving 15 bases not matched to a gene. The germline gives CDR1 GTSNPN, CDR2 SVGIG (reference sequence). CDR3 region: CAWSAPSSKGASSYNSPLHF. Written as DNA, the CDR3 is TGTGCCTGGAGTGCCCCGTCCAGCAAGGGGGCGAGCTCCTATAATTCACCCCTCCACTTT.

CDR3 region: CASSSGARYEKLFF. CDR3 DNA sequence: TGTGCCAGCAGCTCCGGGGCGAGGTACGAAAAACTGTTTTTT. The rearrangement uses TRBV11-2 and TRBJ1-4; possibly TRBD1 for D (5 bases). This CDR3 region has 14 residues. Trimming removed 4 bases from V and 8 bases from J, with 14 bases in between. Germline V gives CDR1 SGHAT, CDR2 FQNNGV.

This clone was observed a single time. The rearrangement links TRBV29-1 to TRBJ2-1, with a tentative D call TRBD1 (6 bases). Germline assignment: CDR1 SQVTM and CDR2 ANQGSEA. V gave up 6 bases and J gave up 7 bases, with 19 bases separating them. The CDR3 is made up of 14 amino acids. The CDR3 DNA reads TGCAGCGTGGCGGACAGCCTAAGGTTAAATGAGCAGTTCTTC. Its translation is CSVADSLRLNEQFF.

This chain joins TRBV4-3 and TRBJ2-5; D possibly corresponds to TRBD2 (5 bases). CDR1 LGHNA and CDR2 YSLEER come from the germline V gene. V was cut by 1 base and J by 4 bases, with 13 bases left in between. CDR3 size: 15 residues. The CDR3 nucleotides read TGCGCCAGCAGCCAAGCTAGCATGGGCGGAGAGACCCAGTACTTC. Residues: CASSQASMGGETQYF.

This chain links TRBV28 with TRBJ1-5; 9 positions match TRBD1. Trimming took 6 bases from V and 0 from J; bases not matched to a gene: 3. This CDR3 is 15 amino acids long. Germline V gives CDR1 MDHEN, CDR2 SYDVKM. CDR3 DNA: TGTGCCAGCAGGGGACAGGGATATAGCAATCAGCCCCAGCATTTT. This translates into CASRGQGYSNQPQHF.

This clone appeared a single time. The CDR3 loop is CASSEHLNTDTQYF. In nucleotides, the CDR3 is TGTGCCAGCAGTGAACACCTTAACACAGATACGCAGTATTTT. The chain uses TRBV25-1 and TRBJ2-3; D remains ambiguous. Trimming stripped 2 bases from V and 2 bases from J, with 8 bases between. From germline, CDR1 is MGHDK and CDR2 SYGVNS. The CDR3 contains 14 residues.